Shown below are 18 T cell receptor beta chains from a single sample sequenced in a study of blood T cell repertoires in COVID-19 (dated by TCRdb to the early 2020s). To prepare the library, the immunoSEQ multiplex PCR assay was applied. The immuneACCESS repertoire file appears here via TCRdb, limited to in-frame rearrangements. These files lack a portion of the clones; in checked studies, under half of the deficit traces to unresolved V genes, and the cause of the others is not known. This sample lists more than 60,000 clones; around 88% were detected once. The top ten clones comprise around 5.1% of the sample. Material: peripheral blood. Receptors originate from a woman of 80 years or more with active or convalescent COVID-19.

The V and J genes are TRBV9 and TRBJ1-2; 7 nucleotides line up with TRBD1. Unmatched junction bases numbered 9, after V lost 4 bases and J lost 3 bases. In germline, CDR1 is SGDLS, CDR2 YYNGEE. This CDR3 comprises 15 residues. The CDR3 reads CASSPARGRDYGYTF. CDR3 nucleotide sequence: TGTGCCAGCAGCCCGGCGAGGGGGCGGGACTATGGCTACACCTTC.

The chain joins TRBV2 to TRBJ1-5, with TRBD1 matching 10 bases. Trimming at V came to 6 bases and at J to 3 bases, leaving 8 bases not matched to a gene. This CDR3 has 16 residues. CDR1 SNHLY and CDR2 FYNNEI come from the germline V gene. The CDR3 protein is CASSARDRGLNQPQHF. In DNA form, the CDR3 reads TGTGCCAGCAGCGCCCGGGACAGGGGACTCAATCAGCCCCAGCATTTT.

This clone showed up just once. This sequence joins TRBV6-2 or TRBV6-3 and TRBJ2-7; D uncertain. CDR1 is MNHEY and CDR2 is SVGEGT in the germline V gene. The ends were cut back, 4 bases at V and 8 bases at J, with 9 bases in the middle. The CDR3 extends over 11 amino acids. CDR3 coding DNA: TGTGCCAGCAGTTCATTCAGTCAGCAGTACTTC. Translating gives CASSSFSQQYF.

This sequence joins TRBV5-8 and TRBJ2-3, with 7 bases that match TRBD1. Germline CDR1 and CDR2: SGHTS and YDEGEE. CDR3 length: 16 residues. V lost 3 bases to trimming and J lost 1 base; unmatched junction nucleotides: 8. This CDR3 is CASSSDRVLGTDTQYF. CDR3 bases: TGTGCCAGCAGCTCCGACAGGGTTTTGGGCACAGATACGCAGTATTTT. Variable domain in full (rest from reference TRBV5-8 and TRBJ2-3): EAGVTQSPTHLIKTRGQQATLRCSPISGHTSVYWYQQALGLGLQFLLWYDEGEERNRGNFPPRFSGRQFPNYSSELNVNALELEDSALYLCASSSDRVLGTDTQYFGPGTRLTVL.

The chain is built from TRBV6-2 or TRBV6-3 and TRBJ2-7; 11 bases are shared with TRBD2. Germline CDR1 reads MNHEY; CDR2 reads SVGEGT. J gave up 12 bases and V 2 bases, and 12 bases lay outside the gene matches. The length of the CDR3 is 15 residues. CDR3 in DNA: TGTGCCAGCAGTTACGATCTCCTAGCGGGAGGTCGGCTGTACTTC. Its translation is CASSYDLLAGGRLYF.

The V call is TRBV6-5, the J call TRBJ1-1, with D hard to call. The V and J ends lost 6 bases and 6 bases respectively, with 17 bases between them. The CDR3 has 14 residues. The V gene's germline CDR1 is MNHEY and CDR2 SVGAGI. Here the CDR3 reads CASREDLRAAEAFF. Here the CDR3 DNA reads TGTGCCAGCAGGGAGGATCTGAGGGCCGCTGAAGCTTTCTTT.

The rearrangement links TRBV29-1 to TRBJ1-3, with unresolved D. CDR1 is SQVTM and CDR2 is ANQGSEA in the germline V gene. Trimming removed 5 bases at V and 1 base at J, with 6 bases between. The CDR3 consists of 12 residues. The CDR3 DNA reads as TGCAGCGTTCCGGGGTCTGGAAACACCATATATTTT. Translation gives CSVPGSGNTIYF.

This clone occurred a few times. The chain employs TRBV19 and TRBJ1-5; D uncertain. CDR3 size: 13 residues. Trimming cost V 6 bases and J 6 bases, with 12 bases left between them. Germline V gene sequence: CDR1 LNHDA, CDR2 SQIVND (reference sequence). In DNA, the CDR3 is TGTGCCAGTAGAGAGGGTTGGGGTCAGCCCCAGCATTTT. Translation: CASREGWGQPQHF.

This sequence joins TRBV7-8 and TRBJ1-5, with D perhaps matching TRBD1 (5 bases). Germline-derived CDR1 and CDR2 are SGHVS and FQNEAQ. V was clipped by 4 bases and J by 4 bases, with 14 bases between them. The CDR3 runs 15 residues. This CDR3 is CASSSAGGPNQPQHF. CDR3 coding DNA: TGTGCCAGCAGCTCCGCCGGGGGTCCAAATCAGCCCCAGCATTTT.

This chain links TRBV5-6 with TRBJ2-3; weak D call: TRBD1 (5 bases). Germline lookup yields CDR1 SGHDT and CDR2 YYEEEE. Deletions cut 3 bases from V and 3 bases from J, with 17 bases between. The CDR3 extends over 16 amino acids. CDR3 nucleotides: TGTGCCAGCAGCTCCAGGGCCAACGACATTACAGATACGCAGTATTTT. It encodes CASSSRANDITDTQYF.

The CDR3 sequence is CSASPQPSYSYNEQFF. DNA of the CDR3: TGCAGTGCTAGTCCTCAACCTTCCTACTCCTACAATGAGCAGTTCTTC. V is TRBV20-1 and J is TRBJ2-1; D gene uncertain. This CDR3 comprises 16 residues. Trimming took 3 bases from V and 0 from J, leaving 15 bases between them. Germline CDR1 DFQATT, CDR2 SNEGSKA (reference sequence).

The chain's CDR3 is CATSDPPGGRASTDTQYF. The CDR3 DNA sequence: TGTGCCACCAGTGATCCACCTGGTGGGAGGGCCAGCACAGATACGCAGTATTTT. The chain has TRBV24-1 and TRBJ2-3, with 7 bases that match TRBD2. Germline CDR1 reads KGHDR; CDR2 reads SFDVKD. The CDR3 loop spans 18 amino acids. Germline trimming cut 3 bases from V and 0 bases from J; bases unmatched to any gene: 11.

The rearrangement uses TRBV2 and TRBJ2-7; 8 bases fit TRBD1. V shed 2 bases and J 3 bases; nucleotides not matched to a gene: 6. This CDR3 contains 15 residues. CDR1 and CDR2 from the germline V gene are SNHLY and FYNNEI. The CDR3: CASSESTGGGYEQYF. CDR3 coding DNA: TGTGCCAGCAGTGAAAGTACAGGGGGAGGCTACGAGCAGTACTTC.

The J gene is TRBJ1-2, the V gene TRBV3-1 (or the pseudogene TRBV3-2), with D maybe TRBD1 (6 bases). CDR1 LGHDT and CDR2 YNNKEL come from the germline V gene (reference sequence). This CDR3 contains 15 residues. V was clipped by 0 bases and J by 8 bases, with 16 bases between them. The CDR3 reads CASSQDRGVSRGYTF. The CDR3 DNA is TGTGCCAGCAGCCAAGACAGGGGAGTATCCCGCGGCTACACCTTC.

With respect to this clone: Other DNA variants within this sample encode the same CDR3. The rearrangement links TRBV5-1 to TRBJ2-5, with unresolved D. Germline V lookup: CDR1 SGHRS, CDR2 YFSETQ. This CDR3 comprises 12 residues. Trimming left V 5 bases short and J 1 base short, with 6 bases between. The CDR3 coding sequence is TGCGCCAGCAGGGAGTCCCAAGAGACCCAGTACTTC. Protein sequence: CASRESQETQYF. Using reference TRBV5-1 and TRBJ2-5 for the parts outside the CDR3, the full variable domain is KAGVTQTPRYLIKTRGQQVTLSCSPISGHRSVSWYQQTPGQGLQFLFEYFSETQRNKGNFPGRFSGRQFSNSRSEMNVSTLELGDSALYLCASRESQETQYFGPGTRLLVL.

The rearrangement links TRBV4-2 to TRBJ2-4; 7 bases fit TRBD2. Germline V gives CDR1 LGHNA, CDR2 YNFKEQ. This CDR3 contains 17 residues. V lost 0 bases to trimming and J lost 1 base; unmatched junction nucleotides: 6. The CDR3 region has the DNA TGTGCCAGCAGCCAAGAAGGTTGGCGGGGGGCCAAAAACATTCAGTACTTC. This gives the protein CASSQEGWRGAKNIQYF.

The chain is built from TRBV6-2 or TRBV6-3 and TRBJ2-7; TRBD1 matches at 8 bases. The V and J ends lost 4 bases and 7 bases, in that order; junction bases with no gene match: 12. Looked up from germline, CDR1 is MNHEY and CDR2 is SVGEGT. CDR3 length equals 15 residues. The CDR3 loop is CASSSPDRAKGEQYF. The CDR3 DNA sequence: TGTGCCAGCAGTTCCCCGGACAGGGCTAAGGGAGAGCAGTACTTC.

In its sample, this clone was seen once. CDR3 coding DNA: TGTGCCAGCAGCCAGGGACAGGGGGCCAGCACAGATACGCAGTATTTT. This codes for CASSQGQGASTDTQYF. J is TRBJ2-3 and V is TRBV3-1 (or the pseudogene TRBV3-2); 12 bases agree with TRBD1. Trimming removed 3 bases from V and 0 bases from J; junction bases left unmatched: 1. In germline, CDR1 is LGHDT, CDR2 YNNKEL (reference sequence). This CDR3 has 16 residues.